The T cell receptor (beta chain) under discussion was sequenced for a study of beta chain features in type 1 diabetes (dated by TCRdb to the late 2010s). Background on the whole study: Mean age, gender distribution, total cell number and subset yield were not different between patients and healthy donors. Across all samples, some 100,000,000 sorted cells were examined, and cell number per subset correlated strongly with RNA yield. The study compared TCRB repertoires of sorted circulating CD4+ T cell subsets between recently diagnosed type 1 diabetes patients and matched healthy donors. Naive and central memory subsets were obtained from all 30 or so donors, but regulatory and stem cell-like memory subsets were isolated from only 8 patients and roughly 8 healthy donors. General study outcomes and caveats: PCR might favor shorter templates, but patient and control samples were amplified and corrected together, so any skew would affect both groups equally. Because small numbers of individuals were included in the HLA sub-analyses, any influence of HLA type on TCRB rearrangement was left unresolved. At VDJ recombination sites, type 1 diabetes patients had fewer insertions and more deleted nucleotides, which implies abnormalities in thymic rearrangement. Type 1 diabetes patients showed a moderate but significant shortening of TCRB CDR3 length in all four CD4+ subsets. Naive, central memory and regulatory TCRB repertoires appeared more similar among patients than among healthy donors. Because cDNA rather than genomic DNA was sequenced, highly expressing activated cells could have been over-represented, although no difference in activation and CD3 levels was found between groups.

The CDR3 goes from the cysteine to the phenylalanine over 15 residues. Just the 45-base CDR3 DNA is kept, in frame starting at base 1. Based on the germline V gene, the CDR1 and CDR2 sequences are MNHEY and SVGAGI. V ends up 6 bases short and J 2 bases short, with an unmatched junction base count of 9. The High Capacity cDNA Reverse Transcription Kit was used to reverse transcribe all of the isolated RNA, meaning that expressed TCRB transcripts were what got sequenced. Deep immunoSEQ sequencing was applied to naive, central memory and regulatory T cell samples, giving an average of roughly 3.5 million total reads per sample. Sorted cells were lysed in RLT buffer, and RNA was extracted using DNase-treated RNeasy Micro or Mini kits according to cell number. To prevent cross-contamination, each cell subset was processed individually, whereas patient and healthy donor samples were processed jointly. Using the immunoSEQ multiplex PCR, TCRB sequences were amplified from cDNA into 87-bp fragments spanning the CDR3 region. The amplicons were sequenced using the Illumina HiSeq platform. In the authors' own workflow: PCR bias was corrected computationally using synthetic template baselines, and reads within Hamming distance 2 were collapsed, with unmergeable singletons discarded. Reads were aligned against IMGT so that V, D and J genes, CDR3 length and insertions or deletions at six rearrangement sites could be assigned. Within each subset, clonotype counts were normalized to sorted cell number, and only after that were true diversity and Gini coefficients computed with the tcR R package. The overlap coefficient, calculated on TCRB nucleotide sequences, was used to quantify repertoire sharing. Drawn from immuneACCESS, this table holds only the in-frame rearrangements with V and J called that TCRdb kept. Clones are partly lost; checked studies trace under half to an unresolved V gene and leave the rest unexplained. Clonal size and the V and J genes are those of that table, whereas D and trimming came from the DNA. The sample records 300,000 to 350,000 clones, about a tenth of which are singletons. Over 0.95% of the sample is held by the ten biggest clonotypes.

From each donor, a single peripheral blood sample of around 0.12 L on average was drawn into heparinised tubes. Naive, central memory, regulatory and stem cell-like memory CD4+ T cells were sorted on a BD FACSAria II using a panel including CD45RO, CCR7, CD25, CD127, CD95 and CD27. All sorted populations exceeded 95% purity. PBMCs were isolated right away by Lymphoprep density gradient centrifugation and were stained directly, without culture. To minimize batch effects, samples were stained and sorted in pairs, one healthy donor with one patient per experiment. This clone was seen a few times. The clone's antigen remains unknown. Base qualities are not provided; no much larger clone lies one nucleotide away.

The chain employs TRBV6-5 and TRBJ1-1, with 7 junctional bases fitting TRBD1. Sequences were obtained from central memory CD4+ T cells from blood. This clonotype originated in a man aged 25 to 40 with type 1 diabetes. DNA sequence: TGTGCCAGCAGATTACGGAGGGACAGCAACACTGAAGCTTTCTTT. This codes for CASRLRRDSNTEAFF.